This T cell receptor (beta chain) was found in a study of CD8+CD57+ T cells in acquired aplastic anemia. The CDR3 spans 15 residues. The junction had 3 bases not matched to a gene; V was cut back by 4 bases and J by 0 bases. The germline V gene encodes CDR1 LGHNA and CDR2 YSLEER. Study observations and caveats: Any difference that existed in CD8+ Simpson's diversity between patients and controls was not significant. Both patients and controls carried the same twenty-nine CD8+ CDR3 sequences.

All sequencing subjects had displayed CD8+CD57+ cell expansion on flow cytometry. Template material for TCR beta VDJ and CDR3 profiling consisted of genomic DNA. TCRdb ran MiXCR on the reads and lists one entry per CDR3 protein. This sample has about 58,000 distinct CDR3 sequences, with just over 55% found just once. There are many counts of this clonotype. Its antigen is not identified. This clonotype originated in a human donor with aplastic anemia. The specimen sequenced was sorted CD4+, CD8+, or CD8+CD57+ T cells (not recorded which) from PBMCs. J is TRBJ2-7 and V is TRBV4-3; 10 nucleotides agree with TRBD1. The CDR3 DNA reads as TGCGCCAGCAGCCCCGGGACAGGGGACTCCTACGAGCAGTACTTC. Residues: CASSPGTGDSYEQYF.